One and the same sample provided the 5 T cell receptor beta chains below, sequenced in a study of blood T cell repertoires in COVID-19. Sequencing used immunoSEQ multiplex PCR; TCRdb keeps in-frame clones, though not all of them. The sample gives about 200,000 clones, around 85% of which show up once; around 9.9% is in the top ten. The specimen was peripheral blood. The receptors were sampled from a human donor with active or convalescent COVID-19. The donor label of this sample is uncertain.

V usage is TRBV19 and J usage is TRBJ2-6; the D is unclear. The ends were cut back, 7 bases at V and 1 base at J, with 8 bases in the middle. Germline loops: CDR1 LNHDA, CDR2 SQIVND (reference sequence). The CDR3 has 14 residues. CDR3 nucleotides: TGTGCCAGTATATCGAGTTCTGGGGCCAACGTCCTGACTTTC. Amino acid sequence: CASISSSGANVLTF.

The V gene is TRBV2, the J gene TRBJ2-7; 10 bases line up with TRBD2. The CDR3 has 15 residues. Germline-derived CDR1 and CDR2 are SNHLY and FYNNEI. The V and J ends lost 3 bases and 7 bases, in that order; junction bases with no gene match: 9. The CDR3 coding sequence is TGTGCCAGCAGTGACCAACTAGCGGGACCTAGGGAGCAGTACTTC. It translates to CASSDQLAGPREQYF.

This sequence joins TRBV3-1 (or the pseudogene TRBV3-2) and TRBJ1-6, with D unresolved. CDR1 and CDR2 (germline): LGHDT, YNNKEL (reference sequence). Deletions cut 1 base from V and 14 bases from J, with 15 bases between. This CDR3 has 14 residues. CDR3 nucleotide sequence: TGTGCCAGCAGCCAAGGGGGAGCACCAACAGCCCTCCACTTT. It specifies CASSQGGAPTALHF.

Points on this clone: This sample also contains other DNA sequences that code for the same CDR3. The rearrangement joins TRBV5-1 to TRBJ2-5, with 14 bases matching TRBD2. CDR3 length: 16 amino acids. The V gene's germline CDR1 is SGHRS and CDR2 YFSETQ. V lost 0 bases and J lost 2; bases outside the gene matches: 0. In nucleotides, the CDR3 is TGCGCCAGCAGCTTGGGACTAGCGGGAGGGCAAGAGACCCAGTACTTC. This encodes CASSLGLAGGQETQYF.

In this sample, this clone turned up once. The chain joins TRBV6-1 to TRBJ2-1; 8 bases are shared with TRBD1. The length of the CDR3 is 16 residues. V shed 2 bases and J 4 bases; nucleotides not matched to a gene: 7. Germline V gene lookup returns CDR1 MNHNS and CDR2 SASEGT. CDR3 loop: CASSERTGLSYNEQFF. CDR3 bases: TGTGCCAGCAGTGAACGGACAGGGCTTTCATACAATGAGCAGTTCTTC.